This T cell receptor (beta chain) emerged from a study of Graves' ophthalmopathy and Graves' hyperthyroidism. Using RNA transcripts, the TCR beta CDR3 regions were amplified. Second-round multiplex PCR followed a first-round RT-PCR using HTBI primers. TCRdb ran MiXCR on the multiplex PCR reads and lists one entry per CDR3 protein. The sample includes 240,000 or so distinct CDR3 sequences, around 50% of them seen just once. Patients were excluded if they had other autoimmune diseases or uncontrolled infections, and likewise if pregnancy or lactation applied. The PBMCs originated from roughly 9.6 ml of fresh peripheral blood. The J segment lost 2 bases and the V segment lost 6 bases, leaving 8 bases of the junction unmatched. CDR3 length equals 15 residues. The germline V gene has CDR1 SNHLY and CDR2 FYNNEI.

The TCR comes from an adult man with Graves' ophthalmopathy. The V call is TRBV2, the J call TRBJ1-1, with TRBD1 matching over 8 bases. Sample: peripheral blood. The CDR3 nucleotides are TGTGCCAGCAGGAGGGGACAGGACAGAAACACTGAAGCTTTCTTT. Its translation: CASRRGQDRNTEAFF.